What follows are 29 T cell receptor beta chains derived from one specimen sequenced in a study of blood T cell repertoires in COVID-19. Generated by immunoSEQ multiplex PCR, the TCRdb table keeps only in-frame clones and is missing some. Among 200,000 to 250,000 clones, roughly 80% were seen once, and the ten largest hold around 6.5%. Sequencing used peripheral blood. These receptors were collected from an older woman with active or convalescent COVID-19.

The chain has TRBV4-1 and TRBJ2-1; 8 bases align to TRBD2. Trimming removed 0 bases from V and 4 bases from J; junction bases left unmatched: 11. CDR1 is MGHRA and CDR2 is YSYEKL in the germline V gene. This CDR3 region has 18 residues. As DNA, the CDR3 is TGCGCCAGCAGCCAAGACCGACTCCGGTCTAGCGGGTACAATGAGCAGTTCTTC. It specifies CASSQDRLRSSGYNEQFF.

This chain connects TRBV5-1 to TRBJ2-5; 12 bases agree with TRBD2. From germline, CDR1 is SGHRS and CDR2 YFSETQ. V was clipped by 4 bases and J by 4 bases; unmatched bases: 8. CDR3 length: 16 amino acids. CDR3 residues: CASSRRTSGVGETQYF. The DNA for the CDR3 is TGCGCCAGCAGCCGAAGGACTAGCGGGGTGGGAGAGACCCAGTACTTC.

This rearrangement joins TRBV11-2 to TRBJ2-4, with unresolved D. The CDR3 contains 17 residues. V lost 4 bases and J lost 9, with 25 bases in between. Per germline, CDR1 SGHAT and CDR2 FQNNGV. The DNA of the CDR3 is TGTGCCAGCAGCTCCACTACACACACCGGCTTTAAGAGCATTCAGTACTTC. It encodes CASSSTTHTGFKSIQYF.

The CDR3 DNA sequence: TGTGCCAGTTCAACTAGCGGGGGGACTAACACCGGGGAGCTGTTTTTT. Its translation is CASSTSGGTNTGELFF. This rearrangement joins TRBV2 to TRBJ2-2, with 12 bases aligning to TRBD2. There are 16 residues in the CDR3. Germline V gene sequence: CDR1 SNHLY, CDR2 FYNNEI. V gave up 9 bases and J gave up 2 bases; unmatched junction bases: 7.

The rearrangement uses TRBV25-1 and TRBJ1-1, with 7 bases lining up with TRBD1. This CDR3 is 14 amino acids long. Germline values: CDR1 MGHDK, CDR2 SYGVNS. Trimming at V came to 2 bases and at J to 8 bases, leaving 8 bases not matched to a gene. CDR3 DNA: TGTGCCAGCAGTGAACCTGGGACAGCCCGAGAAGCTTTCTTT. The encoded protein is CASSEPGTAREAFF.

The rearrangement links TRBV5-4 to TRBJ2-5; weak D call: TRBD2 (6 bases). This CDR3 is built from 14 residues. Trimming pared 4 bases from V and 4 bases from J, leaving 14 bases between. CDR1 and CDR2 (germline): SGHNT, YYREEE (reference sequence). The CDR3 sequence is CASSMGGGVETQYF. DNA of the CDR3: TGTGCCAGCAGCATGGGGGGAGGTGTAGAGACCCAGTACTTC.

V and J are TRBV11-2 and TRBJ2-6; D may be TRBD1 (5 bases). Germline CDR1 and CDR2: SGHAT and FQNNGV. Deletions cut 3 bases from V and 4 bases from J, with 13 bases between. The CDR3 is 16 amino acids. This CDR3 is CASSFQGTGGANVLTF. The CDR3 nucleotides read TGTGCCAGCAGCTTCCAGGGAACAGGAGGGGCCAACGTCCTGACTTTC.

The rearrangement uses TRBV9 and TRBJ2-1, with 12 bases identical to TRBD2. This CDR3 is 18 amino acids long. Germline CDR1 is SGDLS and CDR2 is YYNGEE. Trimming at V came to 0 bases and at J to 5 bases, leaving 9 bases not matched to a gene. Here the CDR3 DNA reads TGTGCCAGCAGCGTAGGGCTAGCGGGGGGGCTAGTAGACAATGAGCAGTTCTTC. Translation gives CASSVGLAGGLVDNEQFF.

The chain combines TRBV3-1 (or the pseudogene TRBV3-2) with TRBJ1-5; TRBD1 might be the D (6 bases). V lost 1 base to trimming and J lost 7 bases, with 17 bases between them. The germline gives CDR1 LGHDT, CDR2 YNNKEL (reference sequence). This CDR3 is built from 16 residues. The CDR3 DNA sequence: TGTGCCAGCAGCCAAGGAGAAGGGAGGGGGGGACAGCCCCAGCATTTT. Protein sequence: CASSQGEGRGGQPQHF.

This chain joins TRBV10-1 and TRBJ2-7; tentatively, D is TRBD2 (6 bases). The CDR3 is 14 residues long. V was trimmed by 0 bases and J by 1 base, leaving 7 bases between them. Germline V gives CDR1 WNHNN, CDR2 SYGVQD (reference sequence). CDR3 DNA: TGCGCCAGCAGTGAGTCGGGAGGATCCTACGAGCAGTACTTC. Translated: CASSESGGSYEQYF.

The rearrangement links TRBV28 to TRBJ1-6; 12 bases are shared with TRBD1. The CDR3 is made up of 16 amino acids. Per germline, CDR1 MDHEN and CDR2 SYDVKM. V was pared by 4 bases and J by 10 bases, with 8 bases of the junction left unmatched. The DNA of the CDR3 is TGTGCCAGCAGTTCCCCGGGACAGGGGGCTCGATCACCCCTCCACTTT. Translating gives CASSSPGQGARSPLHF.

V gene TRBV6-2 or TRBV6-3 combines with J gene TRBJ1-2, with D unclear. V was shortened by 5 bases and J by 4 bases, with 8 bases between the two germline ends. Germline CDR1 and CDR2: MNHEY and SVGEGT. This CDR3 spans 12 amino acids. CDR3: CASSEGSYGYTF. CDR3 nucleotides: TGTGCCAGCAGTGAGGGCAGCTATGGCTACACCTTC.

The rearrangement links TRBV2 to TRBJ1-3; D is uncertain. Per the germline V gene, CDR1 is SNHLY and CDR2 is FYNNEI. The CDR3 is 14 residues long. V lost 8 bases to trimming and J lost 3 bases, with 14 bases between them. CDR3 DNA: TGTGCCAGCGTGAGGACTACTCTTGGAAACACCATATATTTT. Its translation is CASVRTTLGNTIYF. Based on the CDR3 plus reference TRBV2 and TRBJ1-3, the full variable domain is EPEVTQTPSHQVTQMGQEVILRCVPISNHLYFYWYRQILGQKVEFLVSFYNNEISEKSEIFDDQFSVERPDGSNFTLKIRSTKLEDSAMYFCASVRTTLGNTIYFGEGSWLTVV.

This clone was found once. V usage is TRBV24-1 and J usage is TRBJ2-7; D remains ambiguous. The V end was cut by 2 bases, the J end by 0 bases, with 10 bases between. Germline assignment: CDR1 KGHDR and CDR2 SFDVKD. The CDR3 runs 15 residues. CDR3 sequence reads: CATSDSQAYSYEQYF. CDR3 nucleotides: TGTGCCACCAGTGATTCCCAGGCGTACTCCTACGAGCAGTACTTC.

V and J are TRBV5-1 and TRBJ2-5; 7 nucleotides match TRBD2. The V gene end was trimmed by 4 bases and the J gene end by 5 bases; junction bases not matched to a gene: 8. This CDR3 contains 14 residues. Germline-derived CDR1 and CDR2 are SGHRS and YFSETQ. CDR3 sequence: CASSPGGGAETQYF. CDR3 nucleotide sequence: TGCGCCAGCAGCCCTGGGGGGGGAGCGGAGACCCAGTACTTC.

V and J are TRBV27 and TRBJ2-1, with a possible D match to TRBD1 (5 bases). Trimming left V 0 bases short and J 1 base short, with 10 bases between. CDR3 length: 16 amino acids. CDR1 is MNHEY and CDR2 is SMNVEV in the germline V gene (reference sequence). The DNA for the CDR3 is TGTGCCAGCAGTTTATCGTACTCAGGGTCCTACAATGAGCAGTTCTTC. It yields the protein CASSLSYSGSYNEQFF.

The gene calls are TRBV5-1 and TRBJ1-6; TRBD1 is a possible D gene (5 bases). V was shortened by 1 base and J by 6 bases, with 14 bases between the two germline ends. Germline loops: CDR1 SGHRS, CDR2 YFSETQ. The CDR3 has 16 amino acids. In DNA, the CDR3 is TGCGCCAGCAGCTTGATTCCGGGGGAAGGTAATTCACCCCTCCACTTT. This translates into CASSLIPGEGNSPLHF.

The V call is TRBV30, the J call TRBJ1-5, with TRBD1 identical over 7 bases. CDR3 length equals 15 residues. J lost 7 bases, V lost 0 bases, and 9 bases had no gene match. The germline V gene has CDR1 GTSNPN and CDR2 SVGIG (reference sequence). CDR3 region: CAWSVVTGRGQPQHF. CDR3 sequence (DNA): TGTGCCTGGAGTGTAGTGACAGGGAGAGGACAGCCCCAGCATTTT.

This clone was seen once. The chain links TRBV9 to TRBJ2-3; TRBD2 matches at 8 bases. CDR1 is SGDLS and CDR2 is YYNGEE in the germline V gene. CDR3 length: 15 residues. V lost 4 bases and J lost 6; bases outside the gene matches: 10. This CDR3 is CASSTIPGGGDTQYF. CDR3 nucleotide sequence: TGTGCCAGCAGCACAATCCCCGGGGGGGGCGATACGCAGTATTTT.

The genes are TRBV6-1 and TRBJ1-2; D may be TRBD1 (6 bases). From germline, CDR1 is MNHNS and CDR2 SASEGT. The CDR3 totals 16 residues. V was pared by 0 bases and J by 4 bases, with 15 bases between. Written as DNA, the CDR3 is TGTGCCAGCAGTGAAGCCCCGGGACACCCTACCTATGGCTACACCTTC. It codes for CASSEAPGHPTYGYTF.

With respect to this clone: This same CDR3 is encoded by further DNA sequences in the sample. The rearrangement joins TRBV6-5 to TRBJ2-1, with 12 nucleotides matching TRBD2. Germline CDR1 reads MNHEY; CDR2 reads SVGAGI. The CDR3 length is 15 residues. Germline trimming cut 5 bases from V and 3 bases from J; bases unmatched to any gene: 2. The DNA of the CDR3 is TGTGCCAGCAGTCCACTAGCGGGGGGCTACAATGAGCAGTTCTTC. Translation: CASSPLAGGYNEQFF.

This clone occurred once. The chain has TRBV6-1 and TRBJ2-7; tentative D call: TRBD2 (5 bases). The germline gives CDR1 MNHNS, CDR2 SASEGT. The CDR3 consists of 11 residues. The germline V and J ends were trimmed by 2 bases and 11 bases, with 10 bases remaining between them. In nucleotides, the CDR3 is TGTGCCAGCAGTGAAACCCGGACTGAGTACTTC. Protein product: CASSETRTEYF.

This clone appeared a few times. The rearrangement uses TRBV12-3 or TRBV12-4 and TRBJ1-5; D is unresolved. CDR3 length: 13 residues. Trimming pared 6 bases from V and 3 bases from J, leaving 9 bases between. The CDR3 sequence: CASSGSVNQPQHF. The CDR3 DNA reads TGTGCCAGCAGCGGCAGCGTCAATCAGCCCCAGCATTTT.

This clone was counted between two and nine times. The V gene is TRBV19, the J gene TRBJ1-2; TRBD1 matches at 12 bases. CDR3 length: 13 amino acids. V dropped 6 bases and J dropped 4; count of bases not matched to a gene: 0. Germline V gives CDR1 LNHDA, CDR2 SQIVND (reference sequence). The DNA of the CDR3 is TGTGCCAGTAGGGGACAGGGGGCCTATGGCTACACCTTC. Protein product: CASRGQGAYGYTF.

The chain joins TRBV10-3 to TRBJ2-2, with D uncertain. Germline V CDR1 and CDR2: ENHRY, SYGVKD. The CDR3 length is 13 residues. V was clipped by 2 bases and J by 1 base, with 2 bases between them. The CDR3 sequence is CAISEQNTGELFF. CDR3 sequence (DNA): TGTGCCATCAGTGAGCAGAACACCGGGGAGCTGTTTTTT.

The chain has TRBV5-1 and TRBJ1-2; D may be TRBD1 (5 bases). Germline V gene sequence: CDR1 SGHRS, CDR2 YFSETQ. Trimming stripped 2 bases from V and 7 bases from J, with 15 bases between. The CDR3 covers 14 residues. CDR3 in DNA: TGCGCCAGCAGCTTATCAGGGCCATCGGGTGGCTACACCTTC. Amino acids: CASSLSGPSGGYTF.

The chain recombines TRBV18 with TRBJ1-1; the D gene is possibly TRBD1 (6 bases). Trimming pared 6 bases from V and 3 bases from J, leaving 14 bases between. This CDR3 spans 14 amino acids. Germline values: CDR1 KGHSH, CDR2 LQKENI. The CDR3 is CASSDQGWDTEAFF. The CDR3 region has the DNA TGTGCCAGCTCGGATCAGGGGTGGGACACTGAAGCTTTCTTT.

The chain has TRBV19 and TRBJ2-1; no reliable D call. CDR1 is LNHDA, CDR2 SQIVND, per germline (reference sequence). This CDR3 region has 11 residues. V lost 2 bases and J 10 bases, leaving 6 bases between the germline ends. In DNA, the CDR3 is TGTGCCAGTAGTATATTCCGGGAGCAGTTCTTC. Translation gives CASSIFREQFF. Supplemented by reference TRBV19 and TRBJ2-1, the full variable domain reads DGGITQSPKYLFRKEGQNVTLSCEQNLNHDAMYWYRQDPGQGLRLIYYSQIVNDFQKGDIAEGYSVSREKKESFPLTVTSAQKNPTAFYLCASSIFREQFFGPGTRLTVL.

V usage is TRBV25-1 and J usage is TRBJ1-1; TRBD1 might be the D (5 bases). The V end was cut by 5 bases, the J end by 3 bases, with 25 bases between. The CDR3 is 18 residues long. CDR1 and CDR2 (germline): MGHDK, SYGVNS. The CDR3 sequence is CASSPAKGPRGRDTEAFF. The CDR3 nucleotides are TGTGCCAGCAGTCCAGCCAAGGGACCGCGGGGGAGAGACACTGAAGCTTTCTTT.